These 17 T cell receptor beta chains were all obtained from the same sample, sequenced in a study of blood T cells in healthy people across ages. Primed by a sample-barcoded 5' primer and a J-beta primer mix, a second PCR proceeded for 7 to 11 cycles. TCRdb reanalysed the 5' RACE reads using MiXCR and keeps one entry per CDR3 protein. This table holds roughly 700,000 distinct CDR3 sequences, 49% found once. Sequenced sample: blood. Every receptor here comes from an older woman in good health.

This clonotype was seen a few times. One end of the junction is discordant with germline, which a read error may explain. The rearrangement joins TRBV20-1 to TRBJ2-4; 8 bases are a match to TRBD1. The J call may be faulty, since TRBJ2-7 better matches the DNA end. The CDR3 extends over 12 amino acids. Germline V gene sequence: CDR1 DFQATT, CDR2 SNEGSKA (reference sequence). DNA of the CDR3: TGCAGTGCCAGAGCCGGGACAGGCGAGCAGTACTTC. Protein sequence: CSARAGTGEQYF.

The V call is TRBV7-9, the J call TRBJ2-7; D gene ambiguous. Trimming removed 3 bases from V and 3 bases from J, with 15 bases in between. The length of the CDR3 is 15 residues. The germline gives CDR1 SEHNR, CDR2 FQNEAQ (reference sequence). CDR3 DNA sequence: TGTGCCAGCAGCTTGGGCTCGACGGACCTCTACGAGCAGTACTTC. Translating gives CASSLGSTDLYEQYF.

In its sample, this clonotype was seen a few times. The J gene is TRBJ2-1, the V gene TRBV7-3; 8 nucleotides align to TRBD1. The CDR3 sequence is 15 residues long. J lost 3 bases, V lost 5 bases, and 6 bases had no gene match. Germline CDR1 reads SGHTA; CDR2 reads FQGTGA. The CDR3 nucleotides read TGTGCCAGCAGCGTGTCAGGGGGCTACTACAATGAGCAGTTCTTC. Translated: CASSVSGGYYNEQFF.

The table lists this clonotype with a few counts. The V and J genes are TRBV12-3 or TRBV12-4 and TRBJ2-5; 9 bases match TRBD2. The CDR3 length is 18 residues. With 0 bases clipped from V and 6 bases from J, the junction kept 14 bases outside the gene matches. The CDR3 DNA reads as TGTGCCAGCAGTTTAGCGCTTGGAGGCGGGAGGGCCTGGAAGACCCAGTACTTC. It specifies CASSLALGGGRAWKTQYF.

The CDR3 DNA is TGTGCCAGCAGTGAAACGATCAGTACTGAAGCTTTCTTT. Translating it yields CASSETISTEAFF. This chain uses TRBV6-1 with TRBJ1-1; D gene unclear. CDR1 and CDR2 (germline): MNHNS, SASEGT. This CDR3 region has 13 residues. V lost 2 bases and J 5 bases, leaving 9 bases between the germline ends.

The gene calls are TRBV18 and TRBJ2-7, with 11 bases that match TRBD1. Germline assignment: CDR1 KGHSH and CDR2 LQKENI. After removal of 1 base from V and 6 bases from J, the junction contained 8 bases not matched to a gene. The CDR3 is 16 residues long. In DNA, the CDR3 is TGTGCCAGCTCACCACTATCCGGACAGGGGGCGGGCGAGCAGTACTTC. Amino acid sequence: CASSPLSGQGAGEQYF.

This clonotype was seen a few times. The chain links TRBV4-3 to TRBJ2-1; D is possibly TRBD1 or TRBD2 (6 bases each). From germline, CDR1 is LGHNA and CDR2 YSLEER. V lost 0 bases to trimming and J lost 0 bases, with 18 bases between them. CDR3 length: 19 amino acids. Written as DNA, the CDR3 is TGCGCCAGCAGCCAAGATCGTACCAGACTAGGGGGCTCCTACAATGAGCAGTTCTTC. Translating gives CASSQDRTRLGGSYNEQFF.

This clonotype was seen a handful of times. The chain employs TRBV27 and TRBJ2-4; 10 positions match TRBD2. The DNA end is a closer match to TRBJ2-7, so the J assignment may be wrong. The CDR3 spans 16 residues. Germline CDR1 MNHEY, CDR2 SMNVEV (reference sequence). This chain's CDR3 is CASSNRLAGGGYEQYF. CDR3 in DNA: TGTGCCAGCAGTAACAGACTAGCGGGCGGTGGCTACGAGCAGTACTTC.

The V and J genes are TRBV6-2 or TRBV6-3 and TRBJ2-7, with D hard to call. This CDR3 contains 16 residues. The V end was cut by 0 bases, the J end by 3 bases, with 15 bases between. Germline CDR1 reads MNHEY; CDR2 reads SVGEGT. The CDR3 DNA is TGTGCCAGCAGTTACTCGAAATTGGATACATTCTACGAGCAGTACTTC. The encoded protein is CASSYSKLDTFYEQYF.

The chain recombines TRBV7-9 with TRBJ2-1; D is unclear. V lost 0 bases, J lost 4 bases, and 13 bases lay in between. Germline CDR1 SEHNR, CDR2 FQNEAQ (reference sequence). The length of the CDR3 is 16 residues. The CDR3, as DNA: TGTGCCAGCAGCTTAGCTTGGCGAAGCTCGTACAATGAGCAGTTCTTC. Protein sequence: CASSLAWRSSYNEQFF.

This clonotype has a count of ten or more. CDR3 bases: TGTGCCAGCCACCTCGGCTCCTACAATGAGCAGTTCTTC. Translating it yields CASHLGSYNEQFF. This chain uses TRBV7-2 with TRBJ2-1; D gene unclear. Trimming cost V 8 bases and J 0 bases, with 8 bases left between them. This CDR3 spans 13 amino acids. Looked up from germline, CDR1 is SGHTA and CDR2 is FQGNSA.

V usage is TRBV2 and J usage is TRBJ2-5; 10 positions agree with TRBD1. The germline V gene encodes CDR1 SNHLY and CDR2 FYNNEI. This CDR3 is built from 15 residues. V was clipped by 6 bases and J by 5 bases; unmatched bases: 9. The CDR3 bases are TGTGCCAGCAGGGCAAGGACAGGGGGGAAGGAGACCCAGTACTTC. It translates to CASRARTGGKETQYF.

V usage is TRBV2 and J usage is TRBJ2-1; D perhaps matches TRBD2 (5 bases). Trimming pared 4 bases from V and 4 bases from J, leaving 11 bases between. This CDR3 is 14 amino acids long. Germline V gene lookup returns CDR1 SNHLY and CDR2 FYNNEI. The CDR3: CASSGRLLYNEQFF. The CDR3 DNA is TGTGCCAGCAGTGGCAGACTACTGTACAATGAGCAGTTCTTC.

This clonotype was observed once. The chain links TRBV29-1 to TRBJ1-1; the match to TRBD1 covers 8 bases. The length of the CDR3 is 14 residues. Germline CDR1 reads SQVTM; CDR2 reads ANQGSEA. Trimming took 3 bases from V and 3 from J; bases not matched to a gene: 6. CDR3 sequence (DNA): TGCAGCGTTGAGGAGACAGGGGTCGACACTGAAGCTTTCTTT. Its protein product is CSVEETGVDTEAFF.

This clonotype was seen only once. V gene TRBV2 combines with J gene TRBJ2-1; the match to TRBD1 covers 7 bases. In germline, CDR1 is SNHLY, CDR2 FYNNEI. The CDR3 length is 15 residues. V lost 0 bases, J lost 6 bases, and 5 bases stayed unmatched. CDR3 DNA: TGTGCCAGCAGTGAAGCGCTTCCAGGGGGCAATGAGCAGTTCTTC. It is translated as CASSEALPGGNEQFF.

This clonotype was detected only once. In DNA form, the CDR3 reads TGCGCCAGCAGCCCGGGACTGATGAATTCACCCCTCCACTTT. As protein: CASSPGLMNSPLHF. The chain couples TRBV5-1 to TRBJ1-6, with D possibly matching TRBD1 (5 bases). CDR3 size: 14 residues. V dropped 4 bases and J dropped 7 bases, with 12 bases sitting between them. The germline CDR1 and CDR2 sequences are SGHRS and YFSETQ.

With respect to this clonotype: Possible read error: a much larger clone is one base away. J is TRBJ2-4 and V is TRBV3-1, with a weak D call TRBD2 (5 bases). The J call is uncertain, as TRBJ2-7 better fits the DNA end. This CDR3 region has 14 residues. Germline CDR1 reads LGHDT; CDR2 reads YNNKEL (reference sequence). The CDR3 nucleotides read TGTACCAGCAGCCAAGATCTAAGCGGCAACGAGCAGTACTTC. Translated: CTSSQDLSGNEQYF.